The 8 T cell receptor beta chains in this list originate from one sample, sequenced in a study of T cells in Graves' hyperthyroidism and ophthalmopathy. Template material for amplifying TCR beta CDR3 regions consisted of RNA transcripts. Initially, a first-round RT-PCR of the TCR CDR3 employed the HTBI primer set. From the multiplex PCR reads, TCRdb called clonotypes with MiXCR, one entry per CDR3 protein. The table includes hundreds of thousands of distinct CDR3 sequences, 13% to 15% detected once. Material: blood. These receptor sequences come from a middle-aged woman with Graves' hyperthyroidism.

This clonotype was counted many times. The chain carries TRBV12-3 or TRBV12-4 and TRBJ1-2; 7 bases are shared with TRBD1. CDR3 length: 17 residues. After removal of 2 bases from V and 1 base from J, the junction contained 10 bases not matched to a gene. Here the CDR3 reads CASSLFRQGWSNYGYTF. CDR3 nucleotide sequence: TGTGCCAGCAGTTTATTTCGACAGGGTTGGAGTAACTATGGCTACACCTTC.

This sequence joins TRBV7-9 and TRBJ1-5; TRBD1 might be the D (6 bases). Trimming cost V 1 base and J 6 bases, with 13 bases left between them. The CDR3 runs 15 residues. Per germline, CDR1 SEHNR and CDR2 FQNEAQ (reference sequence). CDR3 sequence (DNA): TGTGCCAGCAGCTTAGGGGGACAACCTGGTCAGCCCCAGCATTTT. Protein product: CASSLGGQPGQPQHF. Full variable domain (outside the CDR3, taken from reference TRBV7-9 and TRBJ1-5): DTGVSQNPRHKITKRGQNVTFRCDPISEHNRLYWYRQTLGQGPEFLTYFQNEAQLEKSRLLSDRFSAERPKGSFSTLEIQRTEQGDSAMYLCASSLGGQPGQPQHFGDGTRLSIL.

The V gene is TRBV29-1, the J gene TRBJ2-1, with D possibly TRBD1 on 6 matching bases. CDR1 and CDR2 (germline): SQVTM, ANQGSEA. V was trimmed by 7 bases and J by 7 bases, leaving 14 bases between them. The CDR3 has 12 amino acids. The DNA of the CDR3 is TGCAGCGCAGAACAGGGAGCGAATGAGCAGTTCTTC. It translates to CSAEQGANEQFF.

J is TRBJ2-3 and V is TRBV7-6; 9 bases line up with TRBD1. This CDR3 comprises 16 residues. Losses at the gene ends were 5 bases for V and 0 bases for J; bases not matched to a gene: 6. Germline-derived CDR1 and CDR2 are SGHVS and FNYEAQ. CDR3 nucleotide sequence: TGTGCCAGCAGCCTTCAGACAGGGGGTAGCACAGATACGCAGTATTTT. Its translation is CASSLQTGGSTDTQYF.

This clonotype was seen many times. The rearrangement uses TRBV5-1 and TRBJ2-1; D unclear. The CDR3 contains 13 residues. Trimming pared 1 base from V and 3 bases from J, leaving 5 bases between. The germline CDR1 and CDR2 sequences are SGHRS and YFSETQ. The CDR3 here is CASSLTNYNEQFF. In DNA form, the CDR3 reads TGCGCCAGCAGCTTGACCAACTACAATGAGCAGTTCTTC.

This clonotype was seen many times. The chain employs TRBV12-3 or TRBV12-4 and TRBJ2-7; 9 nucleotides line up with TRBD2. The V segment lost 5 bases and the J segment 6 bases; nucleotides outside the gene matches: 11. This CDR3 comprises 15 residues. The CDR3 loop is CASSQAGGQASEQYF. The CDR3 DNA sequence: TGTGCCAGCAGTCAAGCGGGAGGCCAAGCTAGCGAGCAGTACTTC.

A single count supports this clonotype. CDR3 in DNA: TGTGCCAGCAGCTTAGCGCGTGGTTTCCCCAGCAATCAGCCCCAGCATTTT. The encoded protein is CASSLARGFPSNQPQHF. The chain combines TRBV7-3 with TRBJ1-5; no definite D call. The CDR3 extends over 17 amino acids. Germline CDR1 is SGHTA and CDR2 is FQGTGA. Trimming took off 2 bases at V and 1 base at J, with 15 bases between the two ends.

The chain employs TRBV6-4 and TRBJ2-2; tentative D call: TRBD2 (6 bases). Trimming left V 5 bases short and J 1 base short, with 23 bases between. CDR3 length: 19 residues. Germline CDR1 MRHNA, CDR2 SNTAGT. In nucleotides, the CDR3 is TGTGCCAGCAGTCCCCTCGCGGGACTCCCAACGAGGAACACCGGGGAGCTGTTTTTT. As protein: CASSPLAGLPTRNTGELFF.